Following are 9 T cell receptor beta chains from one sample sequenced in a study of OX40 agonist ivuxolimab in advanced cancers. Here immunoSEQ multiplex PCR was the method, and the copy in TCRdb shows in-frame clones only, minus some. The table has around 18,000 clones, around 83% seen once. The material was CD4+ or CD8+ T cells sorted from blood, obtained in a trial of the OX40 agonist ivuxolimab. These receptors were collected from an adult with an advanced solid tumor such as melanoma, head and neck, liver or kidney cancer.

This sequence joins TRBV28 and TRBJ1-2, with a possible D match to TRBD1 (5 bases). This CDR3 region has 16 residues. With 8 bases removed from V and 6 bases from J, the gap between germline ends came to 25 bases. Germline loops: CDR1 MDHEN, CDR2 SYDVKM. CDR3 region: CASYGPGTLRRDGYTF. CDR3 coding DNA: TGTGCCAGCTACGGCCCGGGGACCCTTAGGAGGGATGGCTACACCTTC.

This rearrangement joins TRBV30 to TRBJ2-1; D call uncertain. Deletions cut 4 bases from V and 8 bases from J, with 9 bases between. Germline loops: CDR1 GTSNPN, CDR2 SVGIG (reference sequence). The CDR3 extends over 11 amino acids. CDR3 protein: CAWTALYEQFF. In DNA, the CDR3 is TGTGCCTGGACCGCTCTATATGAGCAGTTCTTC.

V is TRBV11-2 and J is TRBJ2-7; possibly TRBD1 for D (6 bases). The CDR3 loop spans 16 amino acids. Deletions cut 1 base from V and 2 bases from J, with 15 bases between. In germline, CDR1 is SGHAT, CDR2 FQNNGV. CDR3 in DNA: TGTGCCAGCAGCTTAGCTCAGGGGAGCTTTACCTACGAGCAGTACTTC. Translation: CASSLAQGSFTYEQYF.

The rearrangement joins TRBV5-1 to TRBJ2-7; D remains ambiguous. CDR1 is SGHRS and CDR2 is YFSETQ in the germline V gene. The CDR3 has 13 residues. V was shortened by 7 bases and J by 2 bases, with 13 bases between the two germline ends. The CDR3 region has the DNA TGCGCCAGCGCCCCTGGCGGCACCTACGAGCAGTACTTC. It is translated as CASAPGGTYEQYF.

The chain has TRBV28 and TRBJ2-7; tentative D call: TRBD1 (5 bases). The CDR3 is 15 amino acids. Germline loops: CDR1 MDHEN, CDR2 SYDVKM. Trimming left V 3 bases short and J 4 bases short, with 16 bases between. CDR3 DNA sequence: TGTGCCAGCAGTTTCCAGGAAGGGGATAGTTACGAGCAGTACTTC. This sequence encodes CASSFQEGDSYEQYF.

This chain links TRBV18 with TRBJ1-1; 7 positions agree with TRBD1. The CDR3 is made up of 14 amino acids. Trimming removed 3 bases from V and 2 bases from J; junction bases left unmatched: 3. CDR1 is KGHSH, CDR2 LQKENI, per germline. CDR3 protein: CASSPGQTNTEAFF. For the CDR3, the DNA is TGTGCCAGCTCACCGGGACAGACAAACACTGAAGCTTTCTTT.

The chain links TRBV6-5 to TRBJ1-1; D possibly corresponds to TRBD1 (6 bases). V lost 5 bases to trimming and J lost 9 bases, with 13 bases between them. Germline V gene data show CDR1 as MNHEY and CDR2 as SVGAGI. There are 12 residues in the CDR3. CDR3 nucleotides: TGTGCCAGCAGTCCCCGGGACAAAAAAGCTTTCTTT. It is translated as CASSPRDKKAFF.

The chain recombines TRBV5-6 with TRBJ2-5, with unresolved D. The CDR3 has 12 residues. Trimming pared 0 bases from V and 7 bases from J, leaving 7 bases between. In germline, CDR1 is SGHDT, CDR2 YYEEEE. The CDR3 DNA sequence: TGTGCCAGCAGCTTGGCCAAAGGGACCCAGTACTTC. It yields the protein CASSLAKGTQYF.

This clone was counted between two and nine times. The chain employs TRBV9 and TRBJ1-5; D is possibly TRBD1 (6 bases). V was shortened by 7 bases and J by 4 bases, with 12 bases between the two germline ends. The CDR3 loop spans 13 amino acids. The germline V gene has CDR1 SGDLS and CDR2 YYNGEE. The CDR3 nucleotides read TGTGCCAGCTCGCCAGGGGTTAATCAGCCCCAGCATTTT. Translating gives CASSPGVNQPQHF.